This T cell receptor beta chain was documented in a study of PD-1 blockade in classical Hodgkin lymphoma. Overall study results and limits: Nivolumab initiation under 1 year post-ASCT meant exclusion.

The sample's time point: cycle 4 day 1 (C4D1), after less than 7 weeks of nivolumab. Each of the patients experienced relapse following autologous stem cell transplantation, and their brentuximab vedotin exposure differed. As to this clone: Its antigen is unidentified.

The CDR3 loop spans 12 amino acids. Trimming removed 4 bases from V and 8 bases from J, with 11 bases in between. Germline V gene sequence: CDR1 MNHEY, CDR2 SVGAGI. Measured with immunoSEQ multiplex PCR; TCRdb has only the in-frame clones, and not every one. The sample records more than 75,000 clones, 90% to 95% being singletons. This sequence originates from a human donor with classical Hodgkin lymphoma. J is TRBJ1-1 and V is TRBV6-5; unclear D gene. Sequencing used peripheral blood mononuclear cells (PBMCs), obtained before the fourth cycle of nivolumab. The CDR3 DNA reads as TGTGCCAGCAGTTCCTCCCACTGGGAAGCTTTCTTT. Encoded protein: CASSSSHWEAFF.